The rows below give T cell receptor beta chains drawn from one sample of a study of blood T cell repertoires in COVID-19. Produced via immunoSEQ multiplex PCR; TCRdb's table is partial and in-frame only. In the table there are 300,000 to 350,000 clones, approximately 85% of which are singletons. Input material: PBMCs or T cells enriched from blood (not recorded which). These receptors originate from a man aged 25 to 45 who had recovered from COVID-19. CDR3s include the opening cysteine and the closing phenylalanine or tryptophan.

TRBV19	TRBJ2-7	CASSIKQGYEQYF
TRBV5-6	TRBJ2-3	CASSSYTDTQYF
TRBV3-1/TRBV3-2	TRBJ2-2	CASSRDSIPGELFF
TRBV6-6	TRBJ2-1	CASSYSRVYNEQFF
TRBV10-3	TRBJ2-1	CAISESERAVPYNEQFF
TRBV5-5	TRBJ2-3	CASSLLAGGTTDTQYF
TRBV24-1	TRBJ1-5	CATSAQNQPQHF
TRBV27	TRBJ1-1	CASSLSSSRTDTEAFF
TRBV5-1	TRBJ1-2	CASRTGDVGGYTF
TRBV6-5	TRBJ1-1	CASSLNWNTEAFF
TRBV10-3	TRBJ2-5	CAISEWRETQYF
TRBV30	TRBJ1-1	CAWSVWGRTEAFF
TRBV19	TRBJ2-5	CASSPPTQVGETQYF
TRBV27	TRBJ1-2	CASSLDGRQGYGYTF
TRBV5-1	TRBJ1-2	CASSLVGVGGYTF
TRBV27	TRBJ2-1	CASRTASNEQFF
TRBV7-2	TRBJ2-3	CASSSGLAGGNTQYF
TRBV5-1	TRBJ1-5	CASSVGGSNQPQHF
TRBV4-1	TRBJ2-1	CASSPSGGSYNEQFF
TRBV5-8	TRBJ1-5	CASSRRGSGNQPQHF
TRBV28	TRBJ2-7	CASPPPGQRDYEQYF
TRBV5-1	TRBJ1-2	CASSLNREGYTF
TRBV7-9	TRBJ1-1	CASGGYYTEAFF
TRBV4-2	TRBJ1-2	CASSQGTDISNNYGYTF
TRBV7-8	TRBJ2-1	CASSFGTSGENEQFF
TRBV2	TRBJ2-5	CATQLQGGGQETQYF
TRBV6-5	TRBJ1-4	CASSQGINEKLFF
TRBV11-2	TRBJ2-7	CASSSLGQAAYEQYF
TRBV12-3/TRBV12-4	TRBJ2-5	CASGRETQYF
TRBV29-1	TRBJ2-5	CSVGAGGRETQYF
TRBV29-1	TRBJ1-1	CSVAGTEFSEAFF
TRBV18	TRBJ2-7	CASSRIRDNPYEQYF
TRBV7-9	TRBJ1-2	CASSTRDSRNYGYTF
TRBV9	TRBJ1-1	CASSVSGGHTEAFF